These 32 T cell receptor beta chains share one sample of origin, sequenced in a study of STAT5B mutations in CD4+ large granular lymphocyte leukemia. The protocol was immunoSEQ multiplex PCR, while the TCRdb copy is restricted to in-frame clones and leaves out a portion. Here the sample spans about 40,000 clones, about four fifths being singletons. Sequenced sample: CD4+ T cells from blood buffy coats. All receptors come from a human donor in good health.

J is TRBJ1-1 and V is TRBV11-3; D ambiguous. V was cut by 1 base and J by 1 base, with 7 bases left in between. This CDR3 is built from 14 residues. Looked up from germline, CDR1 is SGHNT and CDR2 is YENEEA. This chain's CDR3 is CASSLGAGNTEAFF. In nucleotides, the CDR3 is TGTGCCAGCAGCTTAGGCGCAGGGAACACTGAAGCTTTCTTT.

V usage is TRBV6-1 and J usage is TRBJ2-6; TRBD2 is a possible D gene (5 bases). In germline, CDR1 is MNHNS, CDR2 SASEGT. The CDR3 sequence is 14 residues long. V lost 8 bases, J lost 0 bases, and 8 bases lay in between. The chain's CDR3 is CASRDGSGANVLTF. The CDR3, as DNA: TGTGCCAGCCGGGATGGCTCTGGGGCCAACGTCCTGACTTTC.

The genes are TRBV4-2 and TRBJ1-2; D is possibly TRBD1 (6 bases). V shed 1 base and J shed 6 bases, with 12 bases lying between them. There are 14 residues in the CDR3. CDR1 and CDR2 from the germline V gene are LGHNA and YNFKEQ. CDR3 sequence: CASSQGQDSDGYTF. The CDR3 DNA sequence: TGTGCCAGCAGCCAAGGACAGGACAGCGATGGCTACACCTTC.

The rearrangement joins TRBV19 to TRBJ2-7; no firm D call. The CDR3 is 13 amino acids. V gave up 9 bases and J gave up 3 bases, with 15 bases separating them. Germline CDR1 is LNHDA and CDR2 is SQIVND (reference sequence). The CDR3 reads CARTRLFFYEQYF. CDR3 sequence (DNA): TGTGCCAGGACTCGGTTATTTTTCTACGAGCAGTACTTC.

The chain is built from TRBV29-1 and TRBJ1-2; D is possibly TRBD1 (5 bases). The CDR3 is 12 residues long. Germline CDR1 is SQVTM and CDR2 is ANQGSEA. V dropped 5 bases and J dropped 5 bases, with 12 bases sitting between them. The CDR3 DNA follows: TGCAGCGTTCGGCAGGGCGAGTATGGCTACACCTTC. Translating it yields CSVRQGEYGYTF.

The chain has TRBV7-9 and TRBJ2-1; D gene unclear. There are 15 residues in the CDR3. The germline V gene encodes CDR1 SEHNR and CDR2 FQNEAQ (reference sequence). The germline V and J ends were trimmed by 5 bases and 3 bases, with 14 bases remaining between them. The CDR3 loop is CASSQLGPDYNEQFF. DNA of the CDR3: TGTGCCAGCAGCCAGCTAGGGCCCGACTACAATGAGCAGTTCTTC. Combining the CDR3 with reference TRBV7-9 and TRBJ2-1 gives the whole variable domain DTGVSQNPRHKITKRGQNVTFRCDPISEHNRLYWYRQTLGQGPEFLTYFQNEAQLEKSRLLSDRFSAERPKGSFSTLEIQRTEQGDSAMYLCASSQLGPDYNEQFFGPGTRLTVL.

The chain carries TRBV5-5 and TRBJ2-7; TRBD1 aligns across 8 bases. Germline CDR1 is SGHKS and CDR2 is YYEKEE (reference sequence). Germline trimming cut 0 bases from V and 10 bases from J; bases unmatched to any gene: 12. This CDR3 spans 15 amino acids. The CDR3 DNA reads TGTGCCAGCAGCTTGGTGGGGACAGGCAGAGGCAGCCAGTACTTC. This encodes CASSLVGTGRGSQYF.

A few counts support this clone. The chain combines TRBV4-1 with TRBJ2-4; TRBD2 aligns across 9 bases. The germline gives CDR1 MGHRA, CDR2 YSYEKL. Unmatched junction bases numbered 7, after V lost 1 base and J lost 0 bases. This CDR3 region has 18 residues. The CDR3 reads CASSQVRAGGVAKNIQYF. In nucleotides, the CDR3 is TGCGCCAGCAGCCAAGTAAGGGCGGGGGGGGTAGCCAAAAACATTCAGTACTTC.

This clone was observed once. The chain is built from TRBV19 and TRBJ1-2; TRBD1 aligns across 7 bases. V gave up 4 bases and J gave up 2 bases; unmatched junction bases: 10. Germline CDR1 reads LNHDA; CDR2 reads SQIVND (reference sequence). This CDR3 contains 16 residues. The CDR3 here is CASSSPQGGGNYGYTF. The CDR3 DNA sequence: TGTGCCAGTAGTAGCCCTCAGGGGGGAGGAAACTATGGCTACACCTTC.

The gene calls are TRBV11-3 and TRBJ2-1, with D hard to call. The CDR3 runs 14 residues. V gave up 0 bases and J gave up 2 bases, with 5 bases separating them. Germline assignment: CDR1 SGHNT and CDR2 YENEEA. CDR3 coding DNA: TGTGCCAGCAGCTTAGATCCTACCTACAATGAGCAGTTCTTC. It yields the protein CASSLDPTYNEQFF.

The chain joins TRBV11-2 to TRBJ2-7, with 7 bases that match TRBD2. The CDR3 loop spans 15 amino acids. V was pared by 2 bases and J by 0 bases, with 4 bases of the junction left unmatched. The germline CDR1 and CDR2 sequences are SGHAT and FQNNGV. CDR3 residues: CASSLSGGASYEQYF. The CDR3 nucleotides are TGTGCCAGCAGCTTATCGGGAGGCGCCTCCTACGAGCAGTACTTC.

This chain uses TRBV6-1 with TRBJ2-5, with D unresolved. The length of the CDR3 is 13 residues. V lost 5 bases, J lost 2 bases, and 9 bases lay in between. Germline CDR1 and CDR2: MNHNS and SASEGT. The CDR3 protein is CASSRMGQETQYF. DNA of the CDR3: TGTGCCAGCAGTCGTATGGGTCAAGAGACCCAGTACTTC.

CDR3 loop: CASSLEGLAKNIQYF. The CDR3 bases are TGTGCCAGCAGCTTAGAGGGGCTAGCCAAAAACATTCAGTACTTC. The rearrangement uses TRBV11-2 and TRBJ2-4; D might be TRBD1 (5 bases). Looked up from germline, CDR1 is SGHAT and CDR2 is FQNNGV. Deletions cut 0 bases from V and 0 bases from J, with 6 bases between. The CDR3 is 15 residues long.

Notes on this clone: An end of the junction differs from the germline gene, which may be a read error. CDR3 sequence reads: CASSHGDGTYGIF. DNA for the CDR3: TGCGCCAGCAGCCATGGGGACGGAACTTATGGGATCTTC. V gene TRBV5-1 combines with J gene TRBJ2-1, with D perhaps assigned TRBD1 or TRBD2 (5 bases each). CDR3 size: 13 residues. The germline gives CDR1 SGHRS, CDR2 YFSETQ.

Only one count was recorded for this clone. Relative to the germline gene, one junction end is altered; a read error may explain this. J is TRBJ2-3 and V is TRBV4-3; 9 bases match TRBD1. CDR3 size: 13 residues. Per germline, CDR1 LGHNA and CDR2 YSLEER. The CDR3 bases are TGCGCCAGCAGCCAAGAGCGGGGCCAGGGACAGGGTTTT. Encoded protein: CASSQERGQGQGF.

The chain links TRBV18 to TRBJ2-7; the D is unclear. The CDR3 is 14 residues long. V was clipped by 5 bases and J by 2 bases, with 13 bases between them. The germline V gene has CDR1 KGHSH and CDR2 LQKENI. This CDR3 reads CASSNLDGPYEQYF. CDR3 nucleotide sequence: TGTGCCAGCTCAAACCTGGACGGACCCTACGAGCAGTACTTC.

The chain combines TRBV5-1 with TRBJ1-4; the D gene is possibly TRBD1 (6 bases). The CDR3 contains 14 residues. Germline CDR1 and CDR2: SGHRS and YFSETQ. V was pared by 0 bases and J by 5 bases, with 8 bases between. The CDR3 region is CASSLGDKNEKLFF. In DNA form, the CDR3 reads TGCGCCAGCAGCTTGGGGGACAAGAATGAAAAACTGTTTTTT.

CDR3 coding DNA: TGTGCCAGCAGCTTTCGTGGGGATGGGGGCTATGGCTACACCTTC. Its protein product is CASSFRGDGGYGYTF. The genes are TRBV11-2 and TRBJ1-2; perhaps TRBD1 as D (5 bases). V was shortened by 3 bases and J by 4 bases, with 15 bases between the two germline ends. From germline, CDR1 is SGHAT and CDR2 FQNNGV. The CDR3 has 15 residues.

The chain is built from TRBV28 and TRBJ2-4; D is perhaps TRBD1 (6 bases). V dropped 2 bases and J dropped 5 bases, with 7 bases sitting between them. The CDR3 covers 13 residues. CDR1 and CDR2 from the germline V gene are MDHEN and SYDVKM. The DNA of the CDR3 is TGTGCCAGCAGTTTACAGGGGCAAAACATTCAGTACTTC. Translated: CASSLQGQNIQYF. Combining the CDR3 with reference TRBV28 and TRBJ2-4 gives the whole variable domain DVKVTQSSRYLVKRTGEKVFLECVQDMDHENMFWYRQDPGLGLRLIYFSYDVKMKEKGDIPEGYSVSREKKERFSLILESASTNQTSMYLCASSLQGQNIQYFGAGTRLSVL.

This chain uses TRBV28 with TRBJ2-2; D unresolved. Trimming pared 11 bases from V and 5 bases from J, leaving 15 bases between. CDR3 size: 13 residues. CDR1 and CDR2 (germline): MDHEN, SYDVKM. The DNA of the CDR3 is TGTGCCGTCCCAGCGAGGAATACCGGGGAGCTGTTTTTT. It codes for CAVPARNTGELFF.

This rearrangement joins TRBV18 to TRBJ1-3, with D possibly matching TRBD1 (6 bases). CDR1 and CDR2 (germline): KGHSH, LQKENI. V shed 6 bases and J shed 0 bases, with 24 bases lying between them. The CDR3 sequence is 19 residues long. DNA of the CDR3: TGTGCCAGCTCTCAGTCAAACAGGGTTTTTGGGCCCTCTGGAAACACCATATATTTT. Translating gives CASSQSNRVFGPSGNTIYF.

This clone has just a few counts. The chain uses TRBV11-2 and TRBJ2-1; a possible D gene is TRBD1 (6 bases). This CDR3 is built from 14 residues. Trimming shortened V by 3 bases and J by 0 bases, and 6 bases separated the two germline ends. CDR1 and CDR2 (germline): SGHAT, FQNNGV. CDR3 region: CASSLDSSYNEQFF. The CDR3 DNA follows: TGTGCCAGCAGCTTGGACAGCTCCTACAATGAGCAGTTCTTC.

This clone was picked up a small number of times. The chain combines TRBV9 with TRBJ1-1; 7 bases map to TRBD1. The J segment lost 5 bases and the V segment lost 0 bases, leaving 4 bases of the junction unmatched. The germline V gene encodes CDR1 SGDLS and CDR2 YYNGEE. CDR3 length equals 14 residues. The CDR3 DNA sequence: TGTGCCAGCAGCGTAGTATCAGGGGGTACTGAAGCTTTCTTT. It codes for CASSVVSGGTEAFF.

This clone was counted a single time. The rearrangement links TRBV5-1 to TRBJ2-3; D is undetermined. Germline V CDR1 and CDR2: SGHRS, YFSETQ. V was clipped by 1 base and J by 0 bases, with 12 bases between them. This CDR3 is built from 16 residues. CDR3 loop: CASSLPGPTSTDTQYF. The CDR3 coding sequence is TGCGCCAGCAGCTTGCCCGGGCCGACTAGCACAGATACGCAGTATTTT.

This chain uses TRBV7-8 with TRBJ1-1; D may be TRBD1 (5 bases). CDR3 length: 13 residues. Germline lookup yields CDR1 SGHVS and CDR2 FQNEAQ. The ends were cut back, 6 bases at V and 4 bases at J, with 12 bases in the middle. The CDR3 coding sequence is TGTGCCAGCAGAGCAGGGAGAATCACTGAAGCTTTCTTT. Encoded protein: CASRAGRITEAFF.

This chain connects TRBV6-1 to TRBJ1-6; 7 bases match TRBD1. The CDR3 runs 14 residues. The V gene end was trimmed by 7 bases and the J gene end by 3 bases; junction bases not matched to a gene: 3. From germline, CDR1 is MNHNS and CDR2 SASEGT. CDR3 in DNA: TGTGCCAGCACCTGGGACAGCTATAATTCACCCCTCCACTTT. As protein: CASTWDSYNSPLHF.

The chain recombines TRBV7-3 with TRBJ2-3; D is undetermined. This CDR3 has 12 amino acids. V shed 5 bases and J shed 2 bases, with 5 bases lying between them. The germline V gene has CDR1 SGHTA and CDR2 FQGTGA. The CDR3 sequence is CASSPNTDTQYF. The DNA of the CDR3 is TGTGCCAGCAGCCCCAACACAGATACGCAGTATTTT.

The chain employs TRBV4-1 and TRBJ2-1; TRBD2 agrees at 12 bases. The germline CDR1 and CDR2 sequences are MGHRA and YSYEKL. This CDR3 has 16 amino acids. The V and J ends lost 0 bases and 7 bases, in that order; junction bases with no gene match: 4. CDR3 region: CASSQDLLAGGNEQFF. Here the CDR3 DNA reads TGCGCCAGCAGCCAAGATCTCCTAGCGGGAGGGAATGAGCAGTTCTTC.

This clone was counted a few times. The CDR3 here is CASSVGTPSYEQYF. The CDR3 DNA reads TGTGCCAGCAGCGTAGGGACGCCCTCCTACGAGCAGTACTTC. The gene calls are TRBV9 and TRBJ2-7, with D uncertain. V lost 0 bases and J 0 bases, leaving 7 bases between the germline ends. The CDR3 has 14 amino acids. CDR1 and CDR2 from the germline V gene are SGDLS and YYNGEE. The entire variable domain, with the rest obtained from reference TRBV9 and TRBJ2-7, is as follows: DSGVTQTPKHLITATGQRVTLRCSPRSGDLSVYWYQQSLDQGLQFLIQYYNGEERAKGNILERFSAQQFPDLHSELNLSSLELGDSALYFCASSVGTPSYEQYFGPGTRLTVT.

A few counts support this clone. The J gene is TRBJ2-1, the V gene TRBV4-1, with a weak D call TRBD2 (5 bases). CDR1 and CDR2 (germline): MGHRA, YSYEKL. The ends were cut back, 3 bases at V and 10 bases at J, with 10 bases in the middle. CDR3 size: 12 residues. CDR3: CASSQISGEQFF. In nucleotides, the CDR3 is TGCGCCAGCAGCCAGATCTCGGGGGAGCAGTTCTTC.

The chain uses TRBV19 and TRBJ2-5, with D perhaps TRBD1 (5 bases). CDR1 is LNHDA, CDR2 SQIVND, per germline (reference sequence). CDR3 size: 14 residues. The V and J ends lost 7 bases and 3 bases respectively, with 15 bases between them. For the CDR3, the DNA is TGTGCCAGTAAGGGGCGGTATGGTGAAGAGACCCAGTACTTC. Translation: CASKGRYGEETQYF. Filled out from reference TRBV19 and TRBJ2-5, the complete variable domain reads DGGITQSPKYLFRKEGQNVTLSCEQNLNHDAMYWYRQDPGQGLRLIYYSQIVNDFQKGDIAEGYSVSREKKESFPLTVTSAQKNPTAFYLCASKGRYGEETQYFGPGTRLLVL.

The CDR3 reads CASSLGPNTDTQYF. Written as DNA, the CDR3 is TGTGCCAGCAGCTTAGGACCCAACACAGATACGCAGTATTTT. The chain has TRBV7-2 and TRBJ2-3, with D unclear. This CDR3 is built from 14 residues. V lost 1 base to trimming and J lost 2 bases, with 7 bases between them. Germline CDR1 is SGHTA and CDR2 is FQGNSA.